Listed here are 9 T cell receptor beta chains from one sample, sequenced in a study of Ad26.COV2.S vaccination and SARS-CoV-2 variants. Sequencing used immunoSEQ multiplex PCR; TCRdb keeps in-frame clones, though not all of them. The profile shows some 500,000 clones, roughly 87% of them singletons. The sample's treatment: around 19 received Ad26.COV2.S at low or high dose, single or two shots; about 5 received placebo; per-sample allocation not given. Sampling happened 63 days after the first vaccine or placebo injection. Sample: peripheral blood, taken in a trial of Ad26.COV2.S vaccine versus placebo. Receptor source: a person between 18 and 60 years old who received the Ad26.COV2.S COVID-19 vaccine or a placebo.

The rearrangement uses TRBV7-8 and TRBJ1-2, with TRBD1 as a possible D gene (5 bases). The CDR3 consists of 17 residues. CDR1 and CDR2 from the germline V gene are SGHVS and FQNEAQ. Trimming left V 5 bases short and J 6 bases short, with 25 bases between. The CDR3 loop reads CASSPHRAPGPEDGYTF. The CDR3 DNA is TGTGCCAGCAGCCCCCACCGCGCCCCGGGACCGGAAGATGGCTACACCTTC. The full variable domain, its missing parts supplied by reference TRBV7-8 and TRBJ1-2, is GAGVSQSPRYKVAKRGQDVALRCDPISGHVSLFWYQQALGQGPEFLTYFQNEAQLDKSGLPSDRFFAERPEGSVSTLKIQRTQQEDSAVYLCASSPHRAPGPEDGYTFGSGTRLTVV.

CDR3 DNA sequence: TGTGCCAGCTCACTACCCCTAGCGGGAGGTGGCAATGAGCAGTTCTTC. Translated: CASSLPLAGGGNEQFF. J is TRBJ2-1 and V is TRBV18; the match to TRBD2 covers 11 bases. Trimming took 4 bases from V and 6 from J; bases not matched to a gene: 8. The CDR3 is made up of 16 amino acids. CDR1 and CDR2 from the germline V gene are KGHSH and LQKENI.

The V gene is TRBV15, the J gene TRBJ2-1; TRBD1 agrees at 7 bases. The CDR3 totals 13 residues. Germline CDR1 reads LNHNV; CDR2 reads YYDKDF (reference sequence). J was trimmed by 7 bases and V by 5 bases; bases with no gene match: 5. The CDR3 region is CATSGQEPNEQFF. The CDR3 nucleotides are TGTGCCACCAGCGGACAGGAGCCAAATGAGCAGTTCTTC.

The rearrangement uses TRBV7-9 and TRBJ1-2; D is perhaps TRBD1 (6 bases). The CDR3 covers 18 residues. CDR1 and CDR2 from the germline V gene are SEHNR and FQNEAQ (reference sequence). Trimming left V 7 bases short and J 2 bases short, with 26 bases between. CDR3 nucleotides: TGTGCCAGCACCGATCGTTACGTCAACAGGGATCCCAACTATGGCTACACCTTC. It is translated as CASTDRYVNRDPNYGYTF.

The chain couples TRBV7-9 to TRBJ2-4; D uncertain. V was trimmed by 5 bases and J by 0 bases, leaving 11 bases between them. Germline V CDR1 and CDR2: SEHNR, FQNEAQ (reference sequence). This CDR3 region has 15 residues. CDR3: CASSTTYLAKNIQYF. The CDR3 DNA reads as TGTGCCAGCAGCACAACGTACCTAGCCAAAAACATTCAGTACTTC. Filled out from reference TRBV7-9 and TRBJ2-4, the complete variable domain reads DTGVSQNPRHKITKRGQNVTFRCDPISEHNRLYWYRQTLGQGPEFLTYFQNEAQLEKSRLLSDRFSAERPKGSFSTLEIQRTEQGDSAMYLCASSTTYLAKNIQYFGAGTRLSVL.

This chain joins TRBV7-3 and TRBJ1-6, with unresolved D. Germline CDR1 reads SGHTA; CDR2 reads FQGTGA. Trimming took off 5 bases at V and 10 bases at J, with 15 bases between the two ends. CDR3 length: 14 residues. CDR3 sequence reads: CASSLQGNGSPLHF. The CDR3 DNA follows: TGTGCCAGCAGCCTCCAAGGGAACGGGTCACCCCTCCACTTT. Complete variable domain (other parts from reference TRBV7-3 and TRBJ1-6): GAGVSQTPSNKVTEKGKYVELRCDPISGHTALYWYRQSLGQGPEFLIYFQGTGAADDSGLPNDRFFAVRPEGSVSTLKIQRTERGDSAVYLCASSLQGNGSPLHFGNGTRLTVT.

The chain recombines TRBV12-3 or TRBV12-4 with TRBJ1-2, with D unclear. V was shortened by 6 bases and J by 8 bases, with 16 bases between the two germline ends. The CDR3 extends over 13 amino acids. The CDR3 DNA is TGTGCCAGCAGCTTCCCCACCCAATTGGGCTACACCTTC. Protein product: CASSFPTQLGYTF.

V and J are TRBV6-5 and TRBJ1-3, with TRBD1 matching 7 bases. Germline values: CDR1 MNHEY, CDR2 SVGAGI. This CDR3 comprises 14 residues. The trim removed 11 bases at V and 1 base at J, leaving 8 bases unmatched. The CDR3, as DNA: TGTGCCGTGAATGGGGACAGATCTGGAAACACCATATATTTT. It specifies CAVNGDRSGNTIYF.

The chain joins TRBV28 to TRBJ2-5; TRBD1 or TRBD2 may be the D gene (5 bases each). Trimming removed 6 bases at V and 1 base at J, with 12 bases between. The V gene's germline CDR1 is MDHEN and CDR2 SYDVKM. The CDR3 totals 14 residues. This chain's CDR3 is CASRGRGAQETQYF. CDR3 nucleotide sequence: TGTGCCAGCAGGGGTAGAGGGGCCCAAGAGACCCAGTACTTC.